This T cell receptor (beta chain) derives from a study of T cell repertoires in cytomegalovirus infection. TCRdb independently ran MiXCR on the reads; one entry per CDR3 protein. The sample yields around 750,000 distinct CDR3 sequences, approximately 32% seen once. Turning to this clonotype: The target antigen is unknown. This may be a read error, as it is one base from a much larger clone.

The length of the CDR3 is 16 residues. The V gene's germline CDR1 is SGHVS and CDR2 FNYEAQ. The receptor's source is a human donor in good health (CMV status not recorded). Some clones in this sample may be carry-over from other donors' samples. The J gene is TRBJ1-6, the V gene TRBV7-6; D gene unclear. The sample in question was cultured CD8+ T cells from PBMCs, obtained from culture after CMV antigen stimulation. The CDR3 DNA sequence: TGTGTCAGCAGCTTATCCGGTAGCTCCTATAATTCACCCCTCCACTTT. This translates into CVSSLSGSSYNSPLHF.